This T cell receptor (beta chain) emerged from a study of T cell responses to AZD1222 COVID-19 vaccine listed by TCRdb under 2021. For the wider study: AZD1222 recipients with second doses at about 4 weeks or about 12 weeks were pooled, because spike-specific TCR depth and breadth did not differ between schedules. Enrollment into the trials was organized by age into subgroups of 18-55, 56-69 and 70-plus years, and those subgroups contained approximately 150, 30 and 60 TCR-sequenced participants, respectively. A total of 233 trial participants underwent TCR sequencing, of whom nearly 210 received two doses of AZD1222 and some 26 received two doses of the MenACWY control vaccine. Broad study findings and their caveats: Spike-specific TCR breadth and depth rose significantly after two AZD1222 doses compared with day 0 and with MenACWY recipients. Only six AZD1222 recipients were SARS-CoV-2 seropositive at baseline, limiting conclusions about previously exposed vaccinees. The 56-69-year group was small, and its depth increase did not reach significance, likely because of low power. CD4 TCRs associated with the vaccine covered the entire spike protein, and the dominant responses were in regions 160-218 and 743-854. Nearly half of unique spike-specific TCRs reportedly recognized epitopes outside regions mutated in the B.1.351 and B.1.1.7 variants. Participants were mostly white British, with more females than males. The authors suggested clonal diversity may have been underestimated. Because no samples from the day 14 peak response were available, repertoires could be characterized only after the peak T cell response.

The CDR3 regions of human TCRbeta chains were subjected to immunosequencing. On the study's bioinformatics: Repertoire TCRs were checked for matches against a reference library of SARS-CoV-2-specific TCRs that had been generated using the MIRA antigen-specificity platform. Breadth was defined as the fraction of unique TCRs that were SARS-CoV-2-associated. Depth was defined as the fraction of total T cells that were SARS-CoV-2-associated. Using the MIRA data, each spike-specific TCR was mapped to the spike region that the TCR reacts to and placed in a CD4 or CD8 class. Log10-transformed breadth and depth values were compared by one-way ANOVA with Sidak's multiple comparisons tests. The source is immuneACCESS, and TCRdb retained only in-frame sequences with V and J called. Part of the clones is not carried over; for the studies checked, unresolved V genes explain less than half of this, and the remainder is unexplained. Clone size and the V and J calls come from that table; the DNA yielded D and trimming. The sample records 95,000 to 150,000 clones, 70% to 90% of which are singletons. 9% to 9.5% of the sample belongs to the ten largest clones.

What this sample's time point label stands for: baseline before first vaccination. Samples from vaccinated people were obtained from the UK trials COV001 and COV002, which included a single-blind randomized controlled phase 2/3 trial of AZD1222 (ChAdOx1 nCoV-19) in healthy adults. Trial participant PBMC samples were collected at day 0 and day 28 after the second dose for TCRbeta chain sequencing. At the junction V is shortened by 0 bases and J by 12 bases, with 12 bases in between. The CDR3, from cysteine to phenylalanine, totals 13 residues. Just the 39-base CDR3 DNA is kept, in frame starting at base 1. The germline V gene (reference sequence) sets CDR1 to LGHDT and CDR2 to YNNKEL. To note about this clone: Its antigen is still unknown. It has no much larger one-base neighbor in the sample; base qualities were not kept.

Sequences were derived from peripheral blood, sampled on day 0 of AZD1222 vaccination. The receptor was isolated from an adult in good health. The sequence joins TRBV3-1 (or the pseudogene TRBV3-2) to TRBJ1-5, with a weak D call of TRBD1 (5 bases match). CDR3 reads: CASSQDGTSFQHF. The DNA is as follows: TGTGCCAGCAGCCAAGATGGGACGTCTTTCCAGCATTTT.